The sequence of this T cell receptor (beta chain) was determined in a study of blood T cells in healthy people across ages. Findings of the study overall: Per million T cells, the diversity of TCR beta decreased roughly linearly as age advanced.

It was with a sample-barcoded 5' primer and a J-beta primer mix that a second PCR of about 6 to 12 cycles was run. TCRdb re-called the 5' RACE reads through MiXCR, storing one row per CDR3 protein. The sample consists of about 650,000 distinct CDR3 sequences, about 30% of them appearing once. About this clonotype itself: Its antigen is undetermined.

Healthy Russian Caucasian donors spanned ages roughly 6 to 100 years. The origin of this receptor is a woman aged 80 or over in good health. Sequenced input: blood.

The CDR3 nucleotides read TGTGCCAGCAGCCCGGAACGGGGTCGCAGGGATGAGCAGTTCTTC. Translation: CASSPERGRRDEQFF. The chain employs TRBV11-1 and TRBJ2-1; either TRBD1 or TRBD2 may supply D (5 bases each). Germline V gene sequence: CDR1 SGHAT, CDR2 FQDESV (reference sequence). Trimming took 5 bases from V and 8 from J, leaving 19 bases between them. The CDR3 totals 15 residues.